The rows below give T cell receptor beta chains drawn from one sample of a study of post-analysis software for immune sequencing data. Each CDR3 protein is one row after TCRdb ran MiXCR on the PCR reads. The sample consists of about 540,000 distinct CDR3 sequences, around 36% of them appearing once. The sequenced material came from blood. The receptors here all came from a girl under 18 with multiple sclerosis. Each CDR3 is given with its conserved first and last residue. D genes are given only for firm matches. Clone size is stated in some rows and not others, as once, few, many or a class when expanded.

J gene: TRBJ2-5; clone size: -; V gene: TRBV28; D gene: TRBD2; CDR3 protein: CASRSGLAGQETQYF; CDR3 DNA: TGTGCCAGCAGGTCGGGACTAGCGGGACAAGAGACCCAGTACTTC
J gene: TRBJ2-7; clone size: -; V gene: TRBV5-1; D gene: TRBD2; CDR3 protein: CASSVLAGGYNEQYF; CDR3 DNA: TGCGCCAGCAGCGTACTAGCGGGGGGCTACAATGAGCAGTACTTC
J gene: TRBJ1-2; clone size: -; V gene: TRBV28; D gene: -; CDR3 protein: CASRETDLNYGYTF; CDR3 DNA: TGTGCCAGCCGCGAAACCGACCTTAACTATGGCTACACCTTC
J gene: TRBJ2-7; clone size: -; V gene: TRBV12-3/TRBV12-4; D gene: TRBD2; CDR3 protein: CASSLIAGGQETKYF; CDR3 DNA: TGTGCCAGCAGTTTGATAGCGGGAGGGCAAGAGACCAAGTACTTC
J gene: TRBJ2-1; clone size: -; V gene: TRBV29-1; D gene: -; CDR3 protein: CSAQGGKRGNNEQFF; CDR3 DNA: TGCAGCGCCCAGGGGGGGAAGCGGGGTAACAATGAGCAGTTCTTC
J gene: TRBJ2-7; clone size: few; V gene: TRBV5-1; D gene: -; CDR3 protein: CASSHRDLSYEQYF; CDR3 DNA: TGCGCCAGCAGCCACCGGGACCTCTCCTACGAGCAGTACTTC
J gene: TRBJ2-7; clone size: -; V gene: TRBV20-1; D gene: -; CDR3 protein: CSARDLAKTTYEQYF; CDR3 DNA: TGCAGTGCTAGAGATCTGGCGAAAACCACCTACGAGCAGTACTTC
J gene: TRBJ2-5; clone size: -; V gene: TRBV12-3/TRBV12-4; D gene: -; CDR3 protein: CASSLISETQYF; CDR3 DNA: TGTGCCAGCAGTTTAATTTCGGAGACCCAGTACTTC
J gene: TRBJ1-2; clone size: -; V gene: TRBV20-1; D gene: -; CDR3 protein: CSARESGARSGYTF; CDR3 DNA: TGCAGTGCTAGAGAGAGCGGGGCTCGAAGCGGCTACACCTTC
J gene: TRBJ2-5; clone size: few; V gene: TRBV5-6; D gene: -; CDR3 protein: CASSLGALVGGQETQYF; CDR3 DNA: TGTGCCAGCAGCTTGGGTGCACTAGTGGGGGGCCAAGAGACCCAGTACTTC